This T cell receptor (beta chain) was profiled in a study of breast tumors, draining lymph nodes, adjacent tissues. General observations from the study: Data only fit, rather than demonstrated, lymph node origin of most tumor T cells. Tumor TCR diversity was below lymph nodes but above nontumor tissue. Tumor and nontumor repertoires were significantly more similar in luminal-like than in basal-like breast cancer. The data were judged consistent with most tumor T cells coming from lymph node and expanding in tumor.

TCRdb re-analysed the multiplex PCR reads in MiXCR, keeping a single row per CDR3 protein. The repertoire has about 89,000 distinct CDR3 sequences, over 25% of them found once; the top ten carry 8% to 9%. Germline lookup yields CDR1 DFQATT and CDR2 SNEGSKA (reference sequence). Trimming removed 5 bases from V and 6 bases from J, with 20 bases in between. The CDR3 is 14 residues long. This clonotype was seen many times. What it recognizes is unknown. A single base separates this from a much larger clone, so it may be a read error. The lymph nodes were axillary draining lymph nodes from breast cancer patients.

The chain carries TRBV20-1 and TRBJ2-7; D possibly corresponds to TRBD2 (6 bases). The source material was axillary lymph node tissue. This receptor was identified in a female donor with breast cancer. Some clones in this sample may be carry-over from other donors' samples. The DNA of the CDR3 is TGCAGTGCTGAAGAGGCGGGATTGTCGTCCGAGCAGTACTTC. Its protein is CSAEEAGLSSEQYF.